Here is one T cell receptor beta chain with its context. Time point of the sample: pretreatment peripheral blood. With V trimmed by 2 bases and J by 9 bases, 7 bases remained unmatched. This CDR3 comprises 17 residues. Germline loops: CDR1 MGHRA, CDR2 YSYEKL. Sequenced by immunoSEQ multiplex PCR; TCRdb stores in-frame clones only, minus some. The profile shows more than 75,000 clones, 65% to 85% of them singletons. This sample is drawn from a study of PD-L1 blockade in urothelial cancer. About the research overall: Prior chemotherapy in patients spanned 0 to 3 regimens. Blood was subjected to analysis at 3 weeks (second dose) and 6 weeks following treatment start. Specimens of blood held a median count of 141,255 T cells.

Material: PBMCs, obtained around atezolizumab (anti-PD-L1) treatment. The receptor's source is a man aged 55 to 70 with urothelial cancer. This rearrangement joins TRBV4-1 to TRBJ2-1; TRBD2 matches 16 bases. CDR3 nucleotide sequence: TGCGCCAGCAGCCAACATGGGACTAGCGGGAGGGCCCTTGAGCAGTTCTTC. Amino acid sequence: CASSQHGTSGRALEQFF.